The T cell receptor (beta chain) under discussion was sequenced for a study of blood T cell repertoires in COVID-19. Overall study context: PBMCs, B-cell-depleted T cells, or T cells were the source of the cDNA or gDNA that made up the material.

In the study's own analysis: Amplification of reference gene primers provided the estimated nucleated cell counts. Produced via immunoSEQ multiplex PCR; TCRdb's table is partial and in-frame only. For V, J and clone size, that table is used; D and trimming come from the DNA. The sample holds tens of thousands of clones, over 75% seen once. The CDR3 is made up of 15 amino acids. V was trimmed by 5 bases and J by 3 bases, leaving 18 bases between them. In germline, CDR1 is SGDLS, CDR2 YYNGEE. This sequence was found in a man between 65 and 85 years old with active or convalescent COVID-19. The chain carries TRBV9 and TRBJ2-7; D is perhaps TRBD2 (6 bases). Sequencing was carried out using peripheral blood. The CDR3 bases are TGTGCCAGCAGTGCTGAGAGTAGCGGATTCTACGAGCAGTACTTC. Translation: CASSAESSGFYEQYF.